This record concerns one T cell receptor beta chain sequence. Its antigen is still unknown. There are no base qualities to consult, and no much larger clone falls within one base. TCRbeta CDR3 regions were amplified from genomic DNA using the immunoSEQ Assay, a bias-controlled multiplex PCR. As for the authors' bioinformatics: Nucleated cell counts per sample were estimated from amplification of reference gene primers within the assay. To quantify the absolute abundance of each unique TCRbeta CDR3 rearrangement, sequence reads were collapsed and filtered. Productive Simpson clonality was computed per sample as the square root of Simpson's diversity index over productive rearrangements. In TCRdb, the immuneACCESS table is reduced to in-frame sequences with V and J assigned. These tables do not hold every clone; where another copy was compared, an unresolved V gene accounts for under half, and the others remain unexplained. That table supplies the V and J calls and clone size; D and trimming were determined from the DNA. The sample contains more than 15,000 clones, approximately 90% of them found a single time. Clones ranked in the top ten supply about 8.5% of the sample.

The sample comes from a study of blood T cell repertoires in COVID-19 (dated by TCRdb to 2019 to 2021). For the wider study: The collaborator samples originated in the United States, Italy and Spain and spanned the acute and convalescent phases of COVID-19. The prospective study material was composed of cDNA or gDNA derived from T cells, B-cell-depleted T cells, or PBMCs. Deeply sampled blood TCRbeta repertoires from subjects exposed to, actively infected with, or recovered from COVID-19 were included in the dataset. The repertoires were made available in a free public database intended to serve as a resource for research on the immune response to SARS-CoV-2. Samples were obtained from the ongoing ImmuneRACE study (first 160 participants) and from some 1,300 subjects provided by 6 global collaborators. The sample metadata nearly always contained a de-identified subject ID, COVID-19 status, age in years and sex. HLA class I and class II types, where available, came from metadata supplied by the sample provider rather than from assay-based typing.

Results the study describes overall, beyond this receptor: The amount of clinical and demographic metadata varied by source and participant and was provided uncurated.

The collaborating institutions used their own protocols to collect whole blood in K2EDTA tubes. For TCRbeta analysis, collaborator samples were shipped as frozen whole blood, as isolated PBMCs, or as DNA extracted from either sample type. V is cut back by 3 bases and J by 5 bases, with 9 bases in the junction unmatched. CDR3 length: 17 amino acids, cysteine to phenylalanine. The kept DNA is CDR3 alone, 51 bases in frame from the first base. CDR1 and CDR2 were assigned from the germline V gene as SGHVS and FNYEAQ. The rearranged segments are TRBV7-6 and TRBJ2-1, and 11 junctional nucleotides match TRBD2. The sample taken for sequencing was peripheral blood. The TCR sequence derives from a human donor in a cohort sampled during active COVID-19. The donor label of this sample is uncertain. The CDR3 loop reads CASSFAPASGRHNEQFF. The DNA sequence reads TGTGCCAGCAGCTTTGCCCCCGCTAGCGGGAGGCACAATGAGCAGTTCTTC. Joined to the reference TRBV7-6 and TRBJ2-1 proteins, this CDR3 gives the full variable domain: GAGVSQSPRYKVTKRGQDVALRCDPISGHVSLYWYRQALGQGPEFLTYFNYEAQQDKSGLPNDRFSAERPEGSISTLTIQRTEQRDSAMYRCASSFAPASGRHNEQFFGPGTRLTVL.